Each of the 23 T cell receptor beta chains below was sequenced from the same sample in a study of cytomegalovirus exposure and HLA in healthy donors. PCR employed 60 Vbeta and 13 Jbeta primers. Sequenced by immunoSEQ multiplex PCR; TCRdb stores in-frame clones only, minus some. The table has 120,000 or so clones, roughly 80% seen once. Sequenced input: PBMCs. The receptors derive from a female donor in good health and CMV-seropositive.

V usage is TRBV27 and J usage is TRBJ2-7; D unresolved. V was trimmed by 0 bases and J by 2 bases, leaving 8 bases between them. The CDR3 contains 14 residues. Germline V gene data show CDR1 as MNHEY and CDR2 as SMNVEV (reference sequence). CDR3 sequence: CASSLSRLTYEQYF. CDR3 sequence (DNA): TGTGCCAGCAGTTTATCGCGGTTAACCTACGAGCAGTACTTC.

For this clone: Other DNA variants within this sample encode the same CDR3. This sequence joins TRBV7-2 and TRBJ2-3; perhaps TRBD1 as D (5 bases). From germline, CDR1 is SGHTA and CDR2 FQGNSA. The CDR3 has 13 amino acids. The V end lost 3 bases, the J end lost 3 bases, and 7 bases lay between the germline ends. CDR3 residues: CASSLGPTDTQYF. CDR3 coding DNA: TGTGCCAGCAGCTTGGGGCCGACAGATACGCAGTATTTT.

The rearrangement uses TRBV30 and TRBJ2-3; no definite D call. Per the germline V gene, CDR1 is GTSNPN and CDR2 is SVGIG (reference sequence). The germline V and J ends were trimmed by 0 bases and 0 bases, with 13 bases remaining between them. The CDR3 has 16 residues. CDR3 protein: CAWSVLSLTSTDTQYF. The CDR3 nucleotides read TGTGCCTGGAGTGTACTGAGCCTGACAAGCACAGATACGCAGTATTTT.

This sequence joins TRBV18 and TRBJ2-3; unclear D gene. Germline assignment: CDR1 KGHSH and CDR2 LQKENI. Trimming pared 0 bases from V and 9 bases from J, leaving 13 bases between. The CDR3 has 14 amino acids. CDR3: CASSPPSSRRTQYF. CDR3 bases: TGTGCCAGCTCACCACCCTCCTCTCGTCGGACGCAGTATTTT.

The chain combines TRBV5-4 with TRBJ2-1; the D is unclear. The CDR3 consists of 15 residues. The germline CDR1 and CDR2 sequences are SGHNT and YYREEE (reference sequence). The V and J ends lost 0 bases and 4 bases respectively, with 11 bases between them. CDR3 amino acids: CASSLGQVAYNEQFF. For the CDR3, the DNA is TGTGCCAGCAGCTTGGGTCAGGTGGCTTACAATGAGCAGTTCTTC.

Worth noting for this clone: Distinct nucleotide sequences in the sample also encode this CDR3. This chain uses TRBV20-1 with TRBJ2-7; possibly TRBD2 for D (5 bases). Trimming removed 3 bases from V and 3 bases from J, with 6 bases in between. The CDR3 contains 11 residues. Germline CDR1 is DFQATT and CDR2 is SNEGSKA (reference sequence). CDR3 loop: CSARSGYEQYF. In nucleotides, the CDR3 is TGCAGTGCTAGGAGCGGCTACGAGCAGTACTTC.

V gene TRBV5-4 combines with J gene TRBJ2-1, with 15 bases that match TRBD2. There are 18 residues in the CDR3. J was trimmed by 7 bases and V by 0 bases; bases with no gene match: 8. CDR1 is SGHNT, CDR2 YYREEE, per germline (reference sequence). The CDR3: CASSLGTSGGAARNEQFF. In DNA, the CDR3 is TGTGCCAGCAGCTTGGGGACTAGCGGGGGGGCAGCGAGAAATGAGCAGTTCTTC.

V usage is TRBV6-1 and J usage is TRBJ1-2, with TRBD1 as a possible D gene (5 bases). The CDR3 has 14 residues. Trimming pared 2 bases from V and 7 bases from J, leaving 14 bases between. Germline V gives CDR1 MNHNS, CDR2 SASEGT. The CDR3 region is CASSEWGDSRGYTF. The CDR3 DNA reads as TGTGCCAGCAGTGAATGGGGGGATTCGCGTGGCTACACCTTC.

The chain couples TRBV7-3 to TRBJ2-2, with a weak D call TRBD2 (6 bases). Germline-derived CDR1 and CDR2 are SGHTA and FQGTGA. The CDR3 consists of 15 residues. Trimming cost V 6 bases and J 5 bases, with 16 bases left between them. The CDR3 DNA reads TGTGCCAGCAGGCCGACTAGGGATCAAACCGGGGAGCTGTTTTTT. Translating it yields CASRPTRDQTGELFF.

The chain couples TRBV5-1 to TRBJ2-1; D is unclear. Germline loops: CDR1 SGHRS, CDR2 YFSETQ. Trimming left V 4 bases short and J 0 bases short, with 17 bases between. The CDR3 extends over 17 amino acids. This chain's CDR3 is CASSPKSSPSSYNEQFF. The CDR3 DNA reads TGCGCCAGCAGCCCAAAGTCCTCGCCTAGCTCCTACAATGAGCAGTTCTTC.

V usage is TRBV2 and J usage is TRBJ1-1; D possibly corresponds to TRBD1 (5 bases). The CDR3 is 15 residues long. Germline lookup yields CDR1 SNHLY and CDR2 FYNNEI. Trimming took off 9 bases at V and 4 bases at J, with 21 bases between the two ends. This chain's CDR3 is CASSRGGDVSTEAFF. In DNA, the CDR3 is TGTGCCAGTTCCCGTGGGGGGGACGTAAGCACTGAAGCTTTCTTT. The full variable domain, rest sourced from reference TRBV2 and TRBJ1-1, is EPEVTQTPSHQVTQMGQEVILRCVPISNHLYFYWYRQILGQKVEFLVSFYNNEISEKSEIFDDQFSVERPDGSNFTLKIRSTKLEDSAMYFCASSRGGDVSTEAFFGQGTRLTVV.

V gene TRBV10-1 combines with J gene TRBJ2-3; D may be TRBD2 (6 bases). The CDR3 totals 16 residues. The germline CDR1 and CDR2 sequences are WNHNN and SYGVQD (reference sequence). Trimming stripped 0 bases from V and 0 bases from J, with 10 bases between. CDR3 sequence reads: CASSESGGPSTDTQYF. The CDR3, as DNA: TGCGCCAGCAGTGAGTCCGGGGGTCCTAGCACAGATACGCAGTATTTT.

This clone appeared a few times. This chain connects TRBV14 to TRBJ2-5, with D unclear. Trimming removed 4 bases from V and 4 bases from J, with 16 bases in between. In germline, CDR1 is SGHDN, CDR2 FVKESK. The CDR3 is made up of 15 amino acids. DNA for the CDR3: TGTGCCAGCAGCCCAACGTTTGCGTTTGGAGAGACCCAGTACTTC. Its protein is CASSPTFAFGETQYF.

Within the sample, this clone is medium-sized (0.01 to 0.1%). The chain combines TRBV5-4 with TRBJ1-4, with 9 bases matching TRBD1. This CDR3 comprises 15 residues. V gave up 4 bases and J gave up 5 bases; unmatched junction bases: 6. Germline values: CDR1 SGHNT, CDR2 YYREEE (reference sequence). CDR3 amino acids: CASSENRGLNEKLFF. CDR3 nucleotides: TGTGCCAGCAGCGAAAACAGGGGGCTGAATGAAAAACTGTTTTTT.

The CDR3 coding sequence is TGTGCCAGCAGCCTAGGACAGGGTGGCTACACCTTC. This sequence encodes CASSLGQGGYTF. The V and J genes are TRBV5-6 and TRBJ1-2, with 8 positions matching TRBD1. Germline values: CDR1 SGHDT, CDR2 YYEEEE. V trimming: 4 bases; J trimming: 7 bases; junction bases outside the gene matches: 3. There are 12 residues in the CDR3.

The chain carries TRBV6-4 and TRBJ1-4; 9 nucleotides match TRBD1. The germline CDR1 and CDR2 sequences are MRHNA and SNTAGT. This CDR3 has 14 amino acids. The ends lost 0 bases at V and 7 bases at J; junction bases unmatched: 0. The CDR3 bases are TGTGCCAGCAGTGACTCGACAGGGGGTGAAAAACTGTTTTTT. It is translated as CASSDSTGGEKLFF.

The chain has TRBV7-3 and TRBJ2-2, with 7 bases that match TRBD1. The CDR3 runs 16 residues. CDR1 is SGHTA and CDR2 is FQGTGA in the germline V gene. Trimming at V came to 0 bases and at J to 2 bases, leaving 3 bases not matched to a gene. The CDR3: CASSLTRDRNTGELFF. Here the CDR3 DNA reads TGTGCCAGCAGCTTAACAAGGGACAGAAACACCGGGGAGCTGTTTTTT. Filled out from reference TRBV7-3 and TRBJ2-2, the complete variable domain reads GAGVSQTPSNKVTEKGKYVELRCDPISGHTALYWYRQSLGQGPEFLIYFQGTGAADDSGLPNDRFFAVRPEGSVSTLKIQRTERGDSAVYLCASSLTRDRNTGELFFGEGSRLTVL.

V usage is TRBV7-3 and J usage is TRBJ2-5; a possible D gene is TRBD2 (6 bases). This CDR3 has 14 amino acids. Germline V gene lookup returns CDR1 SGHTA and CDR2 FQGTGA. V dropped 4 bases and J dropped 2 bases, with 11 bases sitting between them. This CDR3 reads CASSSNGGQETQYF. CDR3 nucleotide sequence: TGTGCCAGCAGCTCCAACGGGGGTCAAGAGACCCAGTACTTC.

V and J are TRBV10-3 and TRBJ2-3, with D perhaps TRBD2 (6 bases). This CDR3 has 14 residues. The germline V and J ends were trimmed by 3 bases and 3 bases, with 10 bases remaining between them. The germline gives CDR1 ENHRY, CDR2 SYGVKD. The chain's CDR3 is CAISEEGRTDTQYF. In DNA form, the CDR3 reads TGTGCCATCAGTGAAGAGGGGAGGACAGATACGCAGTATTTT.

As to this clone: The CDR3 ends on some other residue instead of the conserved phenylalanine or tryptophan, so this is likely a read error. It is unclear where the CDR3 begins or ends on the DNA, so no DNA is shown, and the CDR3 is as TCRdb lists it. This sequence joins TRBV30 and TRBJ2-7; the D call of TRBD2 is as the table states it, not checked on the DNA. Termini included, the CDR3 measures 14 amino acids. Germline CDR1 GTSNPN, CDR2 SVGIG (reference sequence). The CDR3 is CAWSPSGVKGRPFL.

This chain uses TRBV28 with TRBJ1-2, with TRBD1 matching over 11 bases. CDR1 is MDHEN, CDR2 SYDVKM, per germline. V lost 3 bases and J lost 4; bases outside the gene matches: 4. The CDR3 contains 15 residues. CDR3 sequence (DNA): TGTGCCAGCAGTTTCCGGGACAGGGGGACCTATGGCTACACCTTC. Translation: CASSFRDRGTYGYTF.

The chain combines TRBV25-1 with TRBJ2-7; the match to TRBD1 covers 9 bases. This CDR3 comprises 14 residues. Germline V gives CDR1 MGHDK, CDR2 SYGVNS. Germline trimming cut 8 bases from V and 4 bases from J; bases unmatched to any gene: 9. The CDR3 sequence: CASGLTGGFYEQYF. The DNA of the CDR3 is TGTGCCAGCGGGCTGACAGGGGGTTTTTACGAGCAGTACTTC.

The rearrangement joins TRBV9 to TRBJ1-1, with D maybe TRBD1 (5 bases). This CDR3 region has 13 residues. V lost 4 bases to trimming and J lost 4 bases, with 11 bases between them. The germline V gene encodes CDR1 SGDLS and CDR2 YYNGEE. DNA of the CDR3: TGTGCCAGCAGCCTTAACGGGGGCACTGAAGCTTTCTTT. Translated, it gives CASSLNGGTEAFF. The variable domain in full, with the rest retrieved from reference TRBV9 and TRBJ1-1, is DSGVTQTPKHLITATGQRVTLRCSPRSGDLSVYWYQQSLDQGLQFLIQYYNGEERAKGNILERFSAQQFPDLHSELNLSSLELGDSALYFCASSLNGGTEAFFGQGTRLTVV.